What follows describes a single TCR beta chain. Its antigen remains unidentified. Between the trimmed V and J ends, which lost 5 bases and 0 bases, there was a span of 7 bases. The CDR3 is 13 amino acids. Germline V gives CDR1 SGHAT, CDR2 FQNNGV. The record originates from a study of T cell responses to AZD1222 COVID-19 vaccine. Study details: Pooling of second doses given at about 4 or about 12 weeks was done. Findings of the study overall: It should be noted that donors were predominantly white British and more often female, and clonal diversity was possibly underestimated. In the spike-specific TCR repertoire, nearly half reportedly target unmutated variant regions.

Data came from immunoSEQ multiplex PCR; TCRdb stores just in-frame clones and leaves some out. The sample includes about 110,000 clones, 90% of them seen just once. The sample consisted of peripheral blood, taken on day 0 of AZD1222 vaccination. The sequence was collected from an adult in good health. J is TRBJ1-1 and V is TRBV11-2; D remains ambiguous. The CDR3 sequence is CASSPPMNTEAFF. The DNA of the CDR3 is TGTGCCAGCAGCCCCCCTATGAACACTGAAGCTTTCTTT. Together with reference TRBV11-2 and TRBJ1-1, the CDR3 gives the full variable domain: EAGVAQSPRYKIIEKRQSVAFWCNPISGHATLYWYQQILGQGPKLLIQFQNNGVVDDSQLPKDRFSAERLKGVDSTLKIQPAKLEDSAVYLCASSPPMNTEAFFGQGTRLTVV.